Detailed here is one T cell receptor beta chain. This sample is part of a study of blood T cell repertoires in COVID-19. About the study: Acute-phase and convalescent COVID-19 samples originated in the United States, Italy and Spain.

Generated by immunoSEQ multiplex PCR, the TCRdb table keeps only in-frame clones and is missing some. The sample lists some 290,000 clones; roughly nine tenths were seen once. The source of this sequence is a woman younger than 45 with COVID-19, enrolled during active disease. Sample: peripheral blood.

This chain's CDR3 is CASSQTSNQPQHF. The DNA for the CDR3 is TGTGCCAGCAGCCAGACAAGCAATCAGCCCCAGCATTTT. This chain connects TRBV5-5 to TRBJ1-5; no firm D call. This CDR3 has 13 residues. V was trimmed by 4 bases and J by 1 base, leaving 6 bases between them. The germline CDR1 and CDR2 sequences are SGHKS and YYEKEE (reference sequence).